Presented here are 9 T cell receptor beta chains from one specimen sequenced in a study of CD8 T cells in ankylosing spondylitis. TCRdb redid the calling of the 5' RACE reads with MiXCR, one entry per CDR3 protein. The sample shows 200,000 to 300,000 distinct CDR3 sequences, roughly 10% of them seen only once. The sequenced material came from blood, either unsorted or a sorted T cell fraction (not recorded which). The source of these receptors is a male donor with ankylosing spondylitis or in good health (not recorded which).

This clonotype was picked up a small number of times. The chain combines TRBV4-2 with TRBJ1-2; D uncertain. Germline V gives CDR1 LGHNA, CDR2 YNFKEQ. V was shortened by 0 bases and J by 4 bases, with 18 bases between the two germline ends. The CDR3 totals 17 residues. CDR3 amino acids: CASSQDLGSESGYGYTF. The CDR3 nucleotides are TGTGCCAGCAGCCAAGATCTTGGGTCCGAATCGGGCTATGGCTACACCTTC.

This clonotype has a count of ten or more. The V call is TRBV5-1, the J call TRBJ2-7; D is unclear. The germline CDR1 and CDR2 sequences are SGHRS and YFSETQ. The CDR3 loop spans 14 amino acids. The V and J ends lost 3 bases and 1 base respectively, with 11 bases between them. As DNA, the CDR3 is TGCGCCAGCAGCTGGATCAACTCGTCCTACGAGCAGTACTTC. Protein sequence: CASSWINSSYEQYF. Full variable domain (missing parts from reference TRBV5-1 and TRBJ2-7): KAGVTQTPRYLIKTRGQQVTLSCSPISGHRSVSWYQQTPGQGLQFLFEYFSETQRNKGNFPGRFSGRQFSNSRSEMNVSTLELGDSALYLCASSWINSSYEQYFGPGTRLTVT.

This clonotype was observed a few times. This chain uses TRBV3-1 with TRBJ1-2; 9 positions agree with TRBD1. V gave up 0 bases and J gave up 5 bases; unmatched junction bases: 7. The CDR3 totals 16 residues. CDR1 and CDR2 (germline): LGHDT, YNNKEL (reference sequence). This chain's CDR3 is CASSQEGTGSRYGYTF. In DNA form, the CDR3 reads TGTGCCAGCAGCCAAGAAGGGACAGGGTCTAGGTATGGCTACACCTTC.

This clonotype was detected many times. V usage is TRBV5-1 and J usage is TRBJ2-3, with D unclear. The germline CDR1 and CDR2 sequences are SGHRS and YFSETQ. The ends were cut back, 4 bases at V and 5 bases at J, with 8 bases in the middle. The CDR3 has 12 amino acids. This CDR3 is CASSTSRDTQYF. In DNA form, the CDR3 reads TGCGCCAGCAGCACTTCCAGAGATACGCAGTATTTT.

In this sample, this clonotype turned up a few times. The chain joins TRBV15 to TRBJ2-7; 7 bases are a match to TRBD2. Per the germline V gene, CDR1 is LNHNV and CDR2 is YYDKDF (reference sequence). J was trimmed by 6 bases and V by 4 bases; bases with no gene match: 9. The CDR3 runs 14 residues. The CDR3 reads CATSKMGGAGEQYF. CDR3 DNA: TGTGCCACCAGCAAGATGGGAGGGGCTGGCGAGCAGTACTTC.

This clonotype was recorded a few times. The chain is built from TRBV7-9 and TRBJ2-4; TRBD2 might be the D (5 bases). V was shortened by 2 bases and J by 3 bases, with 14 bases between the two germline ends. Per the germline V gene, CDR1 is SEHNR and CDR2 is FQNEAQ (reference sequence). The CDR3 spans 16 residues. CDR3 loop: CASSLSGFDSKNIQYF. As DNA, the CDR3 is TGTGCCAGCAGCTTAAGCGGATTTGATAGCAAAAACATTCAGTACTTC.

This clonotype has at least ten counts. This rearrangement joins TRBV5-1 to TRBJ2-1; 10 nucleotides line up with TRBD2. In germline, CDR1 is SGHRS, CDR2 YFSETQ. The CDR3 sequence is 15 residues long. J lost 9 bases, V lost 3 bases, and 9 bases had no gene match. The CDR3 nucleotides are TGCGCCAGCAGCTCACTAGCGGGAAGACAGGTTGAGCAGTTCTTC. As protein: CASSSLAGRQVEQFF.

This clonotype was observed a few times. This chain links TRBV25-1 with TRBJ2-2; maybe TRBD1 (6 bases). CDR3 size: 13 residues. V was pared by 8 bases and J by 5 bases, with 12 bases between. The germline V gene encodes CDR1 MGHDK and CDR2 SYGVNS. This chain's CDR3 is CASALGGTGELFF. In DNA form, the CDR3 reads TGTGCCAGCGCTCTAGGGGGAACCGGGGAGCTGTTTTTT.

This clonotype was detected many times. The chain carries TRBV4-1 and TRBJ1-2; 8 nucleotides line up with TRBD1. Unmatched junction bases numbered 5, after V lost 2 bases and J lost 3 bases. Germline values: CDR1 MGHRA, CDR2 YSYEKL. CDR3 length: 15 amino acids. CDR3: CASSQRTGTDYGYTF. The CDR3, as DNA: TGCGCCAGCAGCCAACGGACAGGGACTGACTATGGCTACACCTTC.